This record covers a single TCR beta chain. Its target is not known. Adults of Caucasian background living in Nashville, Tennessee made up all donors. The repertoire was sequenced with immunoSEQ multiplex PCR; TCRdb's copy has only in-frame clones and lacks some. The table includes about 2.3 million clones, less than 95% detected once. These data originate in a study of shared clonotypes between healthy human individuals. Across the study: Used for every donor were three CD4 naive, three CD4 memory, two CD8 naive and one CD8 memory plate. Study findings and constraints: Memory subsets had estimated richness that was generally smaller than that of naive subsets.

Sequenced material: naive CD4+ T cells from PBMCs. As to subset: CD45RA+ positively selected. The sequence was collected from a man aged 18 to 29 in good health. Some clones in this sample may be carry-over from other donors' samples.

This CDR3 reads CASSLDVVSVYEQYF. The CDR3 bases are TGCGCCAGCAGCTTGGATGTAGTCAGCGTATACGAGCAGTACTTC. The chain carries TRBV5-1 and TRBJ2-7; D ambiguous. Trimming stripped 0 bases from V and 4 bases from J, with 14 bases between. Germline assignment: CDR1 SGHRS and CDR2 YFSETQ. There are 15 residues in the CDR3.